This T cell receptor (beta chain) was sequenced in a study of shared clonotypes between healthy human individuals. Assay runs were performed at deep level. Using 200 ng DNA, about 29,000 T cell genomes, the sorted-subset replicate PCRs were run. Generated by immunoSEQ multiplex PCR, the TCRdb table keeps only in-frame clones and is missing some. The table includes 850,000 to 1,200,000 clones, about 80% detected once. A note on this clone: Its specificity is unknown.

Overall study results and limits: Clonotypes that were shared across a few donors made up around 5% of naive CD4 clonotypes. Rarefaction showed sorted-subset sequencing was incomplete despite large depth.

Germline V CDR1 and CDR2: SGHNT, YYREEE (reference sequence). The V end was cut by 4 bases, the J end by 1 base, with 15 bases between. The CDR3 has 16 amino acids. The chain is built from TRBV5-4 and TRBJ2-1; tentatively, D is TRBD2 (7 bases). The sequencing sample was made of memory CD4+ T cells sorted from blood. As for subset: CD45RA-negative fraction. This TCR came from a man between 18 and 29 years old in good health. The CDR3 loop reads CASSLTGGPSYNEQFF. The DNA of the CDR3 is TGTGCCAGCAGCCTCACGGGGGGCCCATCCTACAATGAGCAGTTCTTC. Full variable domain (rest looked up from reference TRBV5-4 and TRBJ2-1): ETGVTQSPTHLIKTRGQQVTLRCSSQSGHNTVSWYQQALGQGPQFIFQYYREEENGRGNFPPRFSGLQFPNYSSELNVNALELDDSALYLCASSLTGGPSYNEQFFGPGTRLTVL.